This entry features one TCR beta chain sequence. What this receptor recognizes is not known. Per-nucleotide qualities are absent, and no much larger clonotype sits a single base away. The CDR3 spans 16 residues, from the cysteine through the phenylalanine. Only the CDR3 region is kept as DNA, spanning 48 bases read in frame from base 1. CDR1 SGHVS and CDR2 FQNEAQ were looked up in the germline V gene. V loses 6 bases of germline sequence and J loses 2 bases, and the interval between the two ends is 18 bases. The data were taken from a study of technical replicates of blood from a handful of donors (dated 2017 in TCRdb). Receptor amplification or capture employed the immunoSEQ multiplex PCR assay. In its TCRdb copy, this immuneACCESS table keeps in-frame sequences only and misses some clones. Where compared with another copy, unresolved V genes explain less than half of these, and the others have no known cause. The sample has around 81,000 clones on record, more than 90% of them singletons. The top ten clonotypes cover around 0.39% of the sample.

Material for sequencing was T cells isolated from PBMCs. The chain couples TRBV7-8 to TRBJ2-3; the D gene is perhaps TRBD1, on 7 matching bases. The source is a human donor in good health. The nucleotide sequence reads as follows: TGTGCCAGCAGATACGGGCGGGACAGAGACACAGATACGCAGTATTTT. It codes for CASRYGRDRDTDTQYF.